This T cell receptor (beta chain) comes out of a study of control samples from healthy donors and cancer patients. The table came from immunoSEQ multiplex PCR; TCRdb's copy has only in-frame clones and leaves some out. The table records about 110,000 clones, roughly 80% of them present only once. The source of this sequence is a woman aged 45-60 years in good health. Sequencing was carried out using blood.

CDR3 loop: CASSFWRQGRIGYGYTF. The CDR3 region has the DNA TGTGCCAGCAGCTTTTGGAGACAGGGAAGGATTGGCTATGGCTACACCTTC. V and J are TRBV5-6 and TRBJ1-2; 7 bases match TRBD1. CDR1 SGHDT and CDR2 YYEEEE come from the germline V gene. J lost 4 bases, V lost 2 bases, and 14 bases had no gene match. CDR3 size: 17 residues.